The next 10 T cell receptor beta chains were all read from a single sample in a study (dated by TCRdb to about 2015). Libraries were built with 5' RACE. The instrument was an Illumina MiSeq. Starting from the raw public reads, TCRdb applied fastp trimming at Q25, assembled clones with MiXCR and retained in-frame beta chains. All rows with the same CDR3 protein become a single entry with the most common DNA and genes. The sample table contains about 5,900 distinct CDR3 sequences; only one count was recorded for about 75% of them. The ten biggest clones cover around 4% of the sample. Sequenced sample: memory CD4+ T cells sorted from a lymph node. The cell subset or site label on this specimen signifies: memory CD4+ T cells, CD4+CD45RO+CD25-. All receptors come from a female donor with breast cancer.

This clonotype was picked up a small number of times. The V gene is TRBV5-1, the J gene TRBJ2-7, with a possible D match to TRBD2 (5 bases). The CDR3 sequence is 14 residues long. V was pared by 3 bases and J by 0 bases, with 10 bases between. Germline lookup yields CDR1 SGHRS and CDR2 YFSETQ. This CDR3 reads CASSYRTASYEQYF. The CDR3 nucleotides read TGCGCCAGCAGCTATCGGACTGCCTCCTACGAGCAGTACTTC.

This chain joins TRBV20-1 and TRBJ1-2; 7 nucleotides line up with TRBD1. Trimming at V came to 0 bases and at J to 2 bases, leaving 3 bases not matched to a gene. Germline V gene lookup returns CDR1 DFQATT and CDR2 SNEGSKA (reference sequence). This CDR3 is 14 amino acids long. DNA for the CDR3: TGCAGTGCTAGAGATCCAGGGGGGAACTATGGCTACACCTTC. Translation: CSARDPGGNYGYTF.

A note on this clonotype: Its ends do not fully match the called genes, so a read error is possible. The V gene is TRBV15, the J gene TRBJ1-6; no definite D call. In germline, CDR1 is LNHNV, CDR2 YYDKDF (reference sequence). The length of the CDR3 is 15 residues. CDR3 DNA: TGTGCCACCAGCAGAGATTTCCCGGACCGAGCACCCTTCCACTTT. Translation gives CATSRDFPDRAPFHF.

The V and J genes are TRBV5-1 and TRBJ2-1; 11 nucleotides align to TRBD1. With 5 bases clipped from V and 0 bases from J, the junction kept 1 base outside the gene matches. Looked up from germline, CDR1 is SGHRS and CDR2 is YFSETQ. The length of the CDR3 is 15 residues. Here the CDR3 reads CASRGQGASYNEQFF. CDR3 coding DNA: TGCGCCAGCAGAGGACAGGGGGCCTCCTACAATGAGCAGTTCTTC.

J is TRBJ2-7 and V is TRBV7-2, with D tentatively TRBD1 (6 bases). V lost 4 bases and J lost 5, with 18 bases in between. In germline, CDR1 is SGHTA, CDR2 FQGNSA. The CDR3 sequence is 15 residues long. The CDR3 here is CASSSSNRVFDEQYF. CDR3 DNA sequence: TGTGCCAGCAGCTCTTCGAACAGGGTCTTCGACGAGCAGTACTTC.

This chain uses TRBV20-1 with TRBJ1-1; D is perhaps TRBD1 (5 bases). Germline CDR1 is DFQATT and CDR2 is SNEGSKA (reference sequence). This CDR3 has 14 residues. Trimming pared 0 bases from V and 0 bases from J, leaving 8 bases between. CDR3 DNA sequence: TGCAGTGCTAGAGATCCAGGGATGAACACTGAAGCTTTCTTT. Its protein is CSARDPGMNTEAFF.

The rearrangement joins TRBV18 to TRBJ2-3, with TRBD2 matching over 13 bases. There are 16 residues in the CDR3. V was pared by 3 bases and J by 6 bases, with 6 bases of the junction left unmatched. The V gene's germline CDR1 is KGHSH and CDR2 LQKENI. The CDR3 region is CASSPRTSGSMDTQYF. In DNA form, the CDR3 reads TGTGCCAGCTCACCCCGGACTAGCGGGAGCATGGATACGCAGTATTTT. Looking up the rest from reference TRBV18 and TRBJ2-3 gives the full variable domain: NAGVMQNPRHLVRRRGQEARLRCSPMKGHSHVYWYRQLPEEGLKFMVYLQKENIIDESGMPKERFSAEFPKEGPSILRIQQVVRGDSAAYFCASSPRTSGSMDTQYFGPGTRLTVL.

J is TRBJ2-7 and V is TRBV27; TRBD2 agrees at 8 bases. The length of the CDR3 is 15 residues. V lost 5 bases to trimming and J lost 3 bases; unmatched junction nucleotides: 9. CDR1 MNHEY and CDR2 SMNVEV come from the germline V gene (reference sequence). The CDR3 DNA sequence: TGTGCCAGCAGTCCCGGACTAGCCGGATACTACGAGCAGTACTTC. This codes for CASSPGLAGYYEQYF.

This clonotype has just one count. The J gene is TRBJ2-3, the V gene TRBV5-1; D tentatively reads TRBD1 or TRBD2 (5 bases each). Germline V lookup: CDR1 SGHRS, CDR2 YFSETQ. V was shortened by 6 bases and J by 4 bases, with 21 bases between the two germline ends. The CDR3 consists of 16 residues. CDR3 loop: CASTLSGTPIADTQYF. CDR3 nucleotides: TGCGCCAGCACTCTATCGGGGACGCCCATCGCAGATACGCAGTATTTT.

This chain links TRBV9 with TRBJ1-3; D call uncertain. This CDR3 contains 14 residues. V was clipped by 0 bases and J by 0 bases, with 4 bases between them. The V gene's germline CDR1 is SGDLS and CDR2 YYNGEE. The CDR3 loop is CASSVDSSGNTIYF. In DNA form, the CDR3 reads TGTGCCAGCAGCGTAGACAGCTCTGGAAACACCATATATTTT.